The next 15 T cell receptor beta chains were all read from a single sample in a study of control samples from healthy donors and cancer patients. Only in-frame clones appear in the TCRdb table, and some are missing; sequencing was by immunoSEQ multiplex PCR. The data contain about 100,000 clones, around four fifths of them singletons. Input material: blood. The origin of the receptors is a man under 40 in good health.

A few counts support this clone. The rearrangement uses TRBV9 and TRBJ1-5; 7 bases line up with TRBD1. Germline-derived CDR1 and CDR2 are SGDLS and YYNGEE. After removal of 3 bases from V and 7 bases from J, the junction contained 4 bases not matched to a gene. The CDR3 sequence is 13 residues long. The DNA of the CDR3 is TGTGCCAGCAGCGCCACAGGGGCACAGCCCCAGCATTTT. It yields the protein CASSATGAQPQHF.

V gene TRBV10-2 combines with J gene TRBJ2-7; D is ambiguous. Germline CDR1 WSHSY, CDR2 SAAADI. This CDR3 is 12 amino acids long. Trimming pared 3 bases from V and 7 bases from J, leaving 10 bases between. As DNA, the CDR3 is TGCGCCAGCAGTGATTTCGGAGTGGAGCAGTACTTC. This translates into CASSDFGVEQYF.

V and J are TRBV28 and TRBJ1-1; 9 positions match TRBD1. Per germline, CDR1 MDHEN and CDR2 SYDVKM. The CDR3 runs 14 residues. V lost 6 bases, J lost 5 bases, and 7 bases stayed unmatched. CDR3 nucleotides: TGTGCCAGCAGAGAGACAGGGGGGATAACTGAAGCTTTCTTT. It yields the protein CASRETGGITEAFF.

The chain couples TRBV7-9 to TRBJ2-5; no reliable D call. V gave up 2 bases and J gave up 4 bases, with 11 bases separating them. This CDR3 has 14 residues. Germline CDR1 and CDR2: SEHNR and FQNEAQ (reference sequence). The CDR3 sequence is CASSLQSFGETQYF. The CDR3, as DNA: TGTGCCAGCAGCTTACAGAGCTTTGGAGAGACCCAGTACTTC.

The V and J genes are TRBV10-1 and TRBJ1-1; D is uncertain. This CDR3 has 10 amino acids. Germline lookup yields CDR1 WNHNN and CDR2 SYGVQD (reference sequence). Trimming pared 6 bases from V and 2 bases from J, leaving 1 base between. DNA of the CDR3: TGCGCCAGCAGAAACACTGAAGCTTTCTTT. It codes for CASRNTEAFF.

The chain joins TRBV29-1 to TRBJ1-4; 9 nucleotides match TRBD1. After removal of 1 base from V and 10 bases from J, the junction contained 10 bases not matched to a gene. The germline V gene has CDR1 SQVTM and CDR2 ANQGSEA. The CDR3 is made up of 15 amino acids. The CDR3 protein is CSVEVSGQGSGKLFF. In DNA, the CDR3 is TGCAGCGTTGAAGTATCTGGACAGGGGTCCGGAAAACTGTTTTTT.

The CDR3 DNA reads as TGTGCCAGCAGTGAAGCGCGAAGGAGTGAAAAACTGTTTTTT. Translated: CASSEARRSEKLFF. The chain uses TRBV6-1 and TRBJ1-4; D remains unclear. The CDR3 contains 14 residues. The V gene's germline CDR1 is MNHNS and CDR2 SASEGT. Trimming removed 0 bases from V and 7 bases from J, with 9 bases in between.

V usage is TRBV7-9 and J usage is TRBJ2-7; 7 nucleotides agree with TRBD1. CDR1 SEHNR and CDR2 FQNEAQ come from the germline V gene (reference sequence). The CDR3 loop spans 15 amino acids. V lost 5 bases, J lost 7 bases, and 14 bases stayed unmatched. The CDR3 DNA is TGTGCCAGCAGCCAGACGACAGGGAAGTTAGGGGAGCAGTACTTC. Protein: CASSQTTGKLGEQYF. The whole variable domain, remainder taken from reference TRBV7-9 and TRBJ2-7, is DTGVSQNPRHKITKRGQNVTFRCDPISEHNRLYWYRQTLGQGPEFLTYFQNEAQLEKSRLLSDRFSAERPKGSFSTLEIQRTEQGDSAMYLCASSQTTGKLGEQYFGPGTRLTVT.

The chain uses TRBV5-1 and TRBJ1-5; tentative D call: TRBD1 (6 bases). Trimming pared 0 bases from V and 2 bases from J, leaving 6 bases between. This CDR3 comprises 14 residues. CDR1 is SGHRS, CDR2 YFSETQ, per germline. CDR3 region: CASSLGTGNQPQHF. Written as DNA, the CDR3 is TGCGCCAGCAGCTTGGGGACAGGCAATCAGCCCCAGCATTTT.

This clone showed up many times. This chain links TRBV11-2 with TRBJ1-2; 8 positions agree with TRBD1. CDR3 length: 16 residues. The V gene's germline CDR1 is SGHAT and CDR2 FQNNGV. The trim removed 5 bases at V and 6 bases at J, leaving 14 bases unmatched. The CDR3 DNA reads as TGTGCCAGCAGCCCGACAGGGGAGGAGGCAGGAGATGGCTACACCTTC. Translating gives CASSPTGEEAGDGYTF.

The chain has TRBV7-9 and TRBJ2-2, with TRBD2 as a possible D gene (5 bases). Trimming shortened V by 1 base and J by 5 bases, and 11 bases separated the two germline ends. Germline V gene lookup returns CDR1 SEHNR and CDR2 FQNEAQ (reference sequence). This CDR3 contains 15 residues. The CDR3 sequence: CASSLVRGKTGELFF. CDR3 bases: TGTGCCAGCAGCTTAGTTCGGGGAAAGACCGGGGAGCTGTTTTTT.

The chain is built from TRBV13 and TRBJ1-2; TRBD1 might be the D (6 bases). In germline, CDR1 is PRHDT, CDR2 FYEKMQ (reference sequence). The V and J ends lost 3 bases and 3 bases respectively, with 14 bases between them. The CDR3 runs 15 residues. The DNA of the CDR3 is TGTGCCAGCAGCTTCACTCGACAGGACTACTATGGCTACACCTTC. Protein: CASSFTRQDYYGYTF. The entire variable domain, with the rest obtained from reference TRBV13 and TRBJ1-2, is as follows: AAGVIQSPRHLIKEKRETATLKCYPIPRHDTVYWYQQGPGQDPQFLISFYEKMQSDKGSIPDRFSAQQFSDYHSELNMSSLELGDSALYFCASSFTRQDYYGYTFGSGTRLTVV.

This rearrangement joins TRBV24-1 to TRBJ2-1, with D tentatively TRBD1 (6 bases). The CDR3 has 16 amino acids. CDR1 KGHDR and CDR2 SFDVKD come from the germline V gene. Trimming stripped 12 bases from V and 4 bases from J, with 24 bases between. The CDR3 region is CASGRDNRLLYNEQFF. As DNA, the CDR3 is TGTGCCTCGGGACGGGACAATCGGCTTTTATACAATGAGCAGTTCTTC.

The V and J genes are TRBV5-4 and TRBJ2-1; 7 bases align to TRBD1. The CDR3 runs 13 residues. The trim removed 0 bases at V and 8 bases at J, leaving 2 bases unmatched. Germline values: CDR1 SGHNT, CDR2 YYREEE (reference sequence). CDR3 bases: TGTGCCAGCAGCTTGGTAGGGGGCCATGAGCAGTTCTTC. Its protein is CASSLVGGHEQFF. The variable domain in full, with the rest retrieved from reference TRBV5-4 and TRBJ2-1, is ETGVTQSPTHLIKTRGQQVTLRCSSQSGHNTVSWYQQALGQGPQFIFQYYREEENGRGNFPPRFSGLQFPNYSSELNVNALELDDSALYLCASSLVGGHEQFFGPGTRLTVL.

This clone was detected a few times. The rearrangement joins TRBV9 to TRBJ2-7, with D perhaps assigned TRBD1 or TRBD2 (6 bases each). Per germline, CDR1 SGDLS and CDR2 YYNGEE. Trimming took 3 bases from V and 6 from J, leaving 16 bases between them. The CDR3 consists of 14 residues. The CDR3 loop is CASSAGGGPREQYF. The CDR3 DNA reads TGTGCCAGCAGCGCCGGAGGGGGACCGCGCGAGCAGTACTTC.